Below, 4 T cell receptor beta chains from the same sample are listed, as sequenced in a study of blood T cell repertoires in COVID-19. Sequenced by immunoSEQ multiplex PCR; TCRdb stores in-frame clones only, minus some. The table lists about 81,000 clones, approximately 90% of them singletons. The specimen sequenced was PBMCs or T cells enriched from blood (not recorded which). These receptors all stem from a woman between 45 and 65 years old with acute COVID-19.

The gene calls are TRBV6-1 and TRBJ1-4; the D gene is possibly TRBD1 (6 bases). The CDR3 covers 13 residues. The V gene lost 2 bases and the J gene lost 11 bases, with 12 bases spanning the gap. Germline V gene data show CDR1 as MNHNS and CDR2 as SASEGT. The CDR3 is CASSELAGVKLFF. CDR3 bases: TGTGCCAGCAGTGAACTGGCAGGGGTGAAACTGTTTTTT.

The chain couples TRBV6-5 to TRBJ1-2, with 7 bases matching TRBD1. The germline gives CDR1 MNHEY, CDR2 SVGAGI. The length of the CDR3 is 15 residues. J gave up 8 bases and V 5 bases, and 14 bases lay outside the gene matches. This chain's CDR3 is CASSTNRDRLEGYTF. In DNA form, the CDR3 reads TGTGCCAGCAGTACAAACCGGGACAGACTTGAAGGCTACACCTTC.

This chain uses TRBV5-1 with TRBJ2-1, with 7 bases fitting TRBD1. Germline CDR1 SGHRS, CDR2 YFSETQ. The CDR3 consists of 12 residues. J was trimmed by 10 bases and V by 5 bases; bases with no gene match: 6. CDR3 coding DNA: TGCGCCAGCAGGCAAGGACAGGCCGAGCAGTTCTTC. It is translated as CASRQGQAEQFF.

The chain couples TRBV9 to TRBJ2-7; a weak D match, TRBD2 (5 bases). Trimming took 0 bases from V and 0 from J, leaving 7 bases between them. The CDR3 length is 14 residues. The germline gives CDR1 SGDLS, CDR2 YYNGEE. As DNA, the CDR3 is TGTGCCAGCAGCGTAGTTAGCGACTCCTACGAGCAGTACTTC. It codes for CASSVVSDSYEQYF. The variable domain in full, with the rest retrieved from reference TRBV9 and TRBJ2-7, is DSGVTQTPKHLITATGQRVTLRCSPRSGDLSVYWYQQSLDQGLQFLIQYYNGEERAKGNILERFSAQQFPDLHSELNLSSLELGDSALYFCASSVVSDSYEQYFGPGTRLTVT.